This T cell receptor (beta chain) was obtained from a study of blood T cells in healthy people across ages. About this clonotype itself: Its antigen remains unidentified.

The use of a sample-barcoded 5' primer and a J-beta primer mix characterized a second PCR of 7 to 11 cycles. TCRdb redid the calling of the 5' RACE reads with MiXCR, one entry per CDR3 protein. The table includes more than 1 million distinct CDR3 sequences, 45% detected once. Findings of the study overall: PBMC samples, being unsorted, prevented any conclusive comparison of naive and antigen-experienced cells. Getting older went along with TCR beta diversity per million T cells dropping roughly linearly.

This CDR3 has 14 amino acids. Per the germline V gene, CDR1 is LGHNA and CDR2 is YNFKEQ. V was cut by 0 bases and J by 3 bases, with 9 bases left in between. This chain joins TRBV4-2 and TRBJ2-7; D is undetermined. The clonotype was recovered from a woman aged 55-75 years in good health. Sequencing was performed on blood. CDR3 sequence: CASSQDLGYYEQYF. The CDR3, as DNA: TGTGCCAGCAGCCAAGATCTGGGGTACTACGAGCAGTACTTC.